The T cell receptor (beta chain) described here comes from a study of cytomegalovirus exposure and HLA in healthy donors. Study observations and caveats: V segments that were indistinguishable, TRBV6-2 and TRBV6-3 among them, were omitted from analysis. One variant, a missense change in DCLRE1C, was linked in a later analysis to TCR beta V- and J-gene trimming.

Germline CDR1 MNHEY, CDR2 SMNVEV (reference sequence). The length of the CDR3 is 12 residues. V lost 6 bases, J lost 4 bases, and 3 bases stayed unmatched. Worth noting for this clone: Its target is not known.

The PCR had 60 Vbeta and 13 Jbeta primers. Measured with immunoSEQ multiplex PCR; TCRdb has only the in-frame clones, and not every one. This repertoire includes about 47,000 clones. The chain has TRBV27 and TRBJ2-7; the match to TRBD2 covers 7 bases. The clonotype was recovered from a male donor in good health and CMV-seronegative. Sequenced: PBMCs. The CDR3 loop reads CASRTGRYEQYF. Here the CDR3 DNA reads TGTGCCAGCAGGACCGGGAGGTACGAGCAGTACTTC.